This T cell receptor beta chain stems from a study of CD8 T cells in Susac syndrome. Reverse transcription of roughly 0.5 to 1 ug RNA used random hexamers. The immunoSEQ assay covered 54 Vbeta and 13 Jbeta segments for CDR3. A single record per CDR3 protein comes from TCRdb applying MiXCR to the immunoSEQ multiplex PCR reads. The sample has under 200,000 distinct CDR3 sequences; 95% are singletons. Negative isolation yielded the CD8+ and CD4+ T cells, while FACS enriched the TEMRA cells. Input material: CD8+ T cells from PBMCs. The receptor was isolated from a human donor with Susac syndrome.

CDR3 DNA: TGTGCCAGCAGCCGTCCTAGCGGGGGACGCACAGATACGCAGTATTTT. Translation: CASSRPSGGRTDTQYF. The chain uses TRBV3-1 and TRBJ2-3; 10 bases align to TRBD2. Unmatched junction bases numbered 5, after V lost 4 bases and J lost 1 base. The CDR3 covers 16 residues. Germline-derived CDR1 and CDR2 are LGHDT and YNNKEL (reference sequence).